These 8 T cell receptor beta chains originate from one sample sequenced in a study of T-cell memory formation after mild COVID-19. TCRdb redid the calling of the 5' RACE reads with MiXCR, one entry per CDR3 protein. Of about half a million distinct CDR3 sequences detected, over 15% appear once; the ten largest clones hold approximately 13%. The sequenced sample was PBMCs or a T cell subset sorted from them (not recorded which). These receptors originate from an adult woman who had mild COVID-19 (a few samples of this study predate the infection). Cell type and time point are not known.

This clonotype has ten or more counts. The rearrangement links TRBV4-1 to TRBJ2-7; possible D gene TRBD1, 5 bases. This CDR3 has 16 residues. Germline V gene lookup returns CDR1 MGHRA and CDR2 YSYEKL. The germline V and J ends were trimmed by 0 bases and 1 base, with 13 bases remaining between them. CDR3 sequence: CASSQEPGMISYEQYF. CDR3 bases: TGCGCCAGCAGCCAAGAACCAGGGATGATATCCTACGAGCAGTACTTC.

This clonotype was counted a few times. The chain uses TRBV24-1 and TRBJ2-1; 8 positions match TRBD2. Germline V gene sequence: CDR1 KGHDR, CDR2 SFDVKD. Trimming took 0 bases from V and 10 from J; bases not matched to a gene: 13. The CDR3 extends over 17 amino acids. The CDR3: CATSDLFSSGGPGEQFF. The DNA of the CDR3 is TGTGCCACCAGTGATTTGTTCTCCTCGGGAGGGCCGGGAGAGCAGTTCTTC.

This chain joins TRBV12-3 or TRBV12-4 and TRBJ2-7; maybe TRBD1 (7 bases). V was clipped by 5 bases and J by 5 bases, with 19 bases between them. This CDR3 is 15 amino acids long. The CDR3, as DNA: TGTGCCAGCAGTCCTGGGAGGACAGGTTCCCACGAGCAGTACTTC. Its protein product is CASSPGRTGSHEQYF.

The genes are TRBV7-3 and TRBJ2-2, with TRBD1 matching over 9 bases. CDR3 length: 15 residues. V was pared by 6 bases and J by 7 bases, with 9 bases of the junction left unmatched. Germline V gives CDR1 SGHTA, CDR2 FQGTGA. The CDR3 nucleotides are TGTGCCAGCAGGGTGGACAGGGGACTTGGCGGGGAGCTGTTTTTT. Encoded protein: CASRVDRGLGGELFF.

This clonotype has just a few counts. The V gene is TRBV20-1, the J gene TRBJ2-7; the D gene is possibly TRBD2 (6 bases). This CDR3 is built from 15 residues. The ends were cut back, 3 bases at V and 0 bases at J, with 15 bases in the middle. Germline CDR1 DFQATT, CDR2 SNEGSKA (reference sequence). The CDR3 nucleotides are TGCAGTGCTAGCCCCGCCGGGACTCGCTCCTACGAGCAGTACTTC. It specifies CSASPAGTRSYEQYF.

This clonotype was counted only a few times. The chain joins TRBV25-1 to TRBJ2-1; 10 bases agree with TRBD1. The CDR3 loop spans 14 amino acids. After removal of 6 bases from V and 9 bases from J, the junction contained 8 bases not matched to a gene. The germline gives CDR1 MGHDK, CDR2 SYGVNS. The CDR3 bases are TGTGCCAGCAGGGTGACAGGGGGCCAGGGTGAGCAGTTCTTC. Its protein is CASRVTGGQGEQFF.

This clonotype was seen only a few times. V usage is TRBV5-1 and J usage is TRBJ1-6, with a tentative D call TRBD1 (6 bases). The CDR3 covers 14 residues. V was cut by 2 bases and J by 7 bases, with 10 bases left in between. Germline CDR1 SGHRS, CDR2 YFSETQ. Here the CDR3 DNA reads TGCGCCAGCAGCTTTGAAACAGGGAATTCACCCCTCCACTTT. Its translation: CASSFETGNSPLHF.

This clonotype has at least ten counts. The chain uses TRBV6-5 and TRBJ2-3, with 12 bases lining up with TRBD2. The germline gives CDR1 MNHEY, CDR2 SVGAGI. CDR3 length: 18 amino acids. Trimming took 0 bases from V and 2 from J; bases not matched to a gene: 6. This CDR3 reads CASSYSASGREYTDTQYF. CDR3 DNA: TGTGCCAGCAGTTACTCGGCTAGCGGGAGGGAATACACAGATACGCAGTATTTT.